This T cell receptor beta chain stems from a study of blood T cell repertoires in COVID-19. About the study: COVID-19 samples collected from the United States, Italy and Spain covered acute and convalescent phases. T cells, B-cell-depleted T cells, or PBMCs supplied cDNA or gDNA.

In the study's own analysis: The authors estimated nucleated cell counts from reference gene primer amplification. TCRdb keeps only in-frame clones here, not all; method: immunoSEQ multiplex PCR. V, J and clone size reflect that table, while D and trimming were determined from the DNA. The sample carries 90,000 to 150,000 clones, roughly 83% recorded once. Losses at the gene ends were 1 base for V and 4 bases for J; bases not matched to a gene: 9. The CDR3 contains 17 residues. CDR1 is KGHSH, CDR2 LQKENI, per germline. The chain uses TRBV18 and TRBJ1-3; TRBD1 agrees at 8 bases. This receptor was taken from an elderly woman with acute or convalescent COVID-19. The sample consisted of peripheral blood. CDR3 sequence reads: CASSPRLTGAGGNTIYF. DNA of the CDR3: TGTGCCAGCTCACCACGATTGACAGGGGCAGGAGGAAACACCATATATTTT. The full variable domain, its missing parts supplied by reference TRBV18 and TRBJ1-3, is NAGVMQNPRHLVRRRGQEARLRCSPMKGHSHVYWYRQLPEEGLKFMVYLQKENIIDESGMPKERFSAEFPKEGPSILRIQQVVRGDSAAYFCASSPRLTGAGGNTIYFGEGSWLTVV.